The clone carrying this T cell receptor (beta chain) was seen a single time. Its antigen is undetermined. The data derive from a study of OX40 agonist ivuxolimab in advanced cancers. Study details: Ivuxolimab is an agonistic anti-OX40 (CD134) antibody, and patients were treated with it. Three patients had partial responses: one hepatocellular carcinoma, two cutaneous melanoma.

Overall study findings and caveats: The antigen specificity of the peripheral T cells (those that were expanded) was not determined.

Sequencing was performed with immunoSEQ multiplex PCR; in TCRdb, only in-frame clones are kept and a portion is missing. The repertoire holds about 98,000 clones, with roughly 93% as singletons. If patients had autoimmune disease history or systemic immunosuppression, they were excluded. The CDR3 runs 13 residues. Germline-derived CDR1 and CDR2 are LGHNA and YNFKEQ. V trimming: 3 bases; J trimming: 10 bases; junction bases outside the gene matches: 8. Sequenced material: CD4+ or CD8+ T cells sorted from blood, taken in a trial of the OX40 agonist ivuxolimab. The source is an adult with an advanced solid tumor such as melanoma, head and neck, liver or kidney cancer. This chain joins TRBV4-2 and TRBJ1-1, with TRBD1 identical over 7 bases. The DNA of the CDR3 is TGTGCCAGCAGCCAGACCCCACAGGGGAGAGCTTTCTTT. This gives the protein CASSQTPQGRAFF.